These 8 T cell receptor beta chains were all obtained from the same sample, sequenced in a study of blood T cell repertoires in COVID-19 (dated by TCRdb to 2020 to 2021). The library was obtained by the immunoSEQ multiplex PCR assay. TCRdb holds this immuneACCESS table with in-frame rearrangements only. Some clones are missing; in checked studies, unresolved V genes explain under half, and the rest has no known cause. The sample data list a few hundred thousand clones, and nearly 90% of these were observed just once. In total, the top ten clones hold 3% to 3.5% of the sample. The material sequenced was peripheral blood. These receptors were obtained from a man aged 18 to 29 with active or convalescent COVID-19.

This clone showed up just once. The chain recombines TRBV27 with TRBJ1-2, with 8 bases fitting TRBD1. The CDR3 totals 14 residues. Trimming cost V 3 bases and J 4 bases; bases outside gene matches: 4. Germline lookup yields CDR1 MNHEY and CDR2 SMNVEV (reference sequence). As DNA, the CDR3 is TGTGCCAGCAGTTTGGACAGGGCCAGCTATGGCTACACCTTC. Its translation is CASSLDRASYGYTF.

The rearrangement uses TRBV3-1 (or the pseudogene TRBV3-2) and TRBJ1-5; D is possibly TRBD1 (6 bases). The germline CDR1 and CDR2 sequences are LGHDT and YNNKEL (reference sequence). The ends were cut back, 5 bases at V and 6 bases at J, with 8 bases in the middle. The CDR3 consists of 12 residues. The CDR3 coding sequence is TGTGCCAGCAGCGTACAGGGTCAGCCCCAGCATTTT. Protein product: CASSVQGQPQHF.

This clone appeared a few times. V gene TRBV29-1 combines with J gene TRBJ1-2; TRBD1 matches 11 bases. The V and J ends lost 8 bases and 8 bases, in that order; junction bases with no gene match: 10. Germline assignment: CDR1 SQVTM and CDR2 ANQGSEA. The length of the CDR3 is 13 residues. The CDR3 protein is CSSHGTGGGGYTF. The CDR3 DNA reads TGCAGCTCCCACGGGACAGGGGGTGGCGGCTACACCTTC.

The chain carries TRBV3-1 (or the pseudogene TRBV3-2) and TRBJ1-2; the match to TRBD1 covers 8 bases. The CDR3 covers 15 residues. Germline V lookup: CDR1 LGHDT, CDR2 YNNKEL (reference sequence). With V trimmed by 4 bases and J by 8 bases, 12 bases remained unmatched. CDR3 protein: CASSPWTGLRKGYTF. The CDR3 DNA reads TGTGCCAGCAGCCCCTGGACAGGGTTAAGAAAAGGCTACACCTTC.

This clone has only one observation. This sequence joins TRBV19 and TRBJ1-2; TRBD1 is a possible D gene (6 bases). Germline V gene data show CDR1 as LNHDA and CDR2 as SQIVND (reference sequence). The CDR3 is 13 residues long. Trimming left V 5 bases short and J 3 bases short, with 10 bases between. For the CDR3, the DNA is TGTGCCAGTAGTGTACAGGGTGACTATGGCTACACCTTC. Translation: CASSVQGDYGYTF. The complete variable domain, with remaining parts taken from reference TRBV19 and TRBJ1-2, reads DGGITQSPKYLFRKEGQNVTLSCEQNLNHDAMYWYRQDPGQGLRLIYYSQIVNDFQKGDIAEGYSVSREKKESFPLTVTSAQKNPTAFYLCASSVQGDYGYTFGSGTRLTVV.

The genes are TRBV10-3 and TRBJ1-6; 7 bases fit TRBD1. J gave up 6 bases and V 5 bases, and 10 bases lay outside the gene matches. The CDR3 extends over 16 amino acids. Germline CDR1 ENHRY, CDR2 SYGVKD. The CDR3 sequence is CAISLTGAWANSPLHF. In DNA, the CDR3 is TGTGCCATCAGTTTAACAGGGGCGTGGGCTAATTCACCCCTCCACTTT.

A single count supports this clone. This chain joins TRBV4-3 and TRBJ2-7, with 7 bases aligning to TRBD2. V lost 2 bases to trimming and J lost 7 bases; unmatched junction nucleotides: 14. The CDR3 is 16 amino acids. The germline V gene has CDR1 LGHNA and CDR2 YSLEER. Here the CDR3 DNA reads TGCGCCAGCAGCCAAAGGCACGGGTTTTCTAGCGGTGAGCAGTACTTC. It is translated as CASSQRHGFSSGEQYF.

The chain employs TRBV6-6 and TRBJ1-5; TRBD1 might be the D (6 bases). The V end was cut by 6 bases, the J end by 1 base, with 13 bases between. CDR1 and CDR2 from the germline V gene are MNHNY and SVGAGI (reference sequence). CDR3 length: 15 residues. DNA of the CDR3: TGTGCCAGCAGAGAGGACAGATCCAGCAATCAGCCCCAGCATTTT. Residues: CASREDRSSNQPQHF.